What follows is one T cell receptor beta chain and its context. The antigen is undetermined. Here immunoSEQ multiplex PCR was the method, and the copy in TCRdb shows in-frame clones only, minus some. Of around 81,000 clones in the sample, roughly 80% were seen once. Antigen-specific CD4+ T cells were expanded with viral peptide pools in the ViraFEST assay before sequencing. Isolating CD4+ T cells followed approximately ten days of culture. BNT162b2 vaccine or mRNA-1273 vaccine was given to participants in two doses. The healthy vaccine recipients, who had no prior SARS-CoV-2 infection, showed negative nucleocapsid antibodies. The sample belongs to a study of vaccination effects on CD4 cells after COVID-19. Study overall: Post-vaccine draws lagged the second dose by a median of 72 days.

The germline V gene has CDR1 SQVTM and CDR2 ANQGSEA. Trimming cost V 7 bases and J 0 bases, with 15 bases left between them. The CDR3 is made up of 15 amino acids. Study findings and constraints: Late post-vaccination samples showed marked contraction of infection- and vaccine-induced clones. Only 1 of 255 vaccine-induced clones from healthy vaccinees cross-reacted with common cold coronaviruses.

The receptor was derived from a human donor who received a COVID-19 vaccine. Sequencing was performed on CD4+ T cells from PBMCs cultured with HCoV-OC43 spike peptides, taken after COVID-19 vaccination. Subset denoted: HCoV-OC43 spike overlapping peptide pool stimulation. The V call is TRBV29-1, the J call TRBJ2-2; TRBD1 is a possible D gene (6 bases). CDR3 sequence reads: CSATQGRANTGELFF. The CDR3 coding sequence is TGCAGCGCAACACAGGGAAGGGCGAACACCGGGGAGCTGTTTTTT.